The clone carrying this T cell receptor beta chain has just a few counts. Its antigen is not known. Using immunoSEQ multiplex PCR, the repertoire was profiled, and TCRdb retains in-frame clones only, with some absent. This sample has about 72,000 clones; approximately 92% occur once, and the top ten carry approximately 0.94%. The data were taken from a study of OX40 agonist ivuxolimab in advanced cancers. Overall study context: Patients were infused with ivuxolimab every 2 weeks at 0.01 to 10 mg/kg. Notes on the study in general: Expanded peripheral T cell antigen specificity was not determined. Averaged across samples, CD8+ T cells carried more expanded clones than CD4+ did.

Sequences were derived from CD4+ or CD8+ T cells sorted from blood, sampled in a trial of the OX40 agonist ivuxolimab. This receptor was identified in an adult with an advanced solid tumor such as melanoma, head and neck, liver or kidney cancer.

The CDR3: CASSVGDGTRQFF. CDR3 bases: TGTGCCAGCAGCGTAGGGGACGGGACTCGGCAGTTCTTC. The V call is TRBV9, the J call TRBJ2-1; D may be TRBD2 (6 bases). V gave up 0 bases and J gave up 12 bases, with 13 bases separating them. Germline CDR1 is SGDLS and CDR2 is YYNGEE. The CDR3 extends over 13 amino acids.